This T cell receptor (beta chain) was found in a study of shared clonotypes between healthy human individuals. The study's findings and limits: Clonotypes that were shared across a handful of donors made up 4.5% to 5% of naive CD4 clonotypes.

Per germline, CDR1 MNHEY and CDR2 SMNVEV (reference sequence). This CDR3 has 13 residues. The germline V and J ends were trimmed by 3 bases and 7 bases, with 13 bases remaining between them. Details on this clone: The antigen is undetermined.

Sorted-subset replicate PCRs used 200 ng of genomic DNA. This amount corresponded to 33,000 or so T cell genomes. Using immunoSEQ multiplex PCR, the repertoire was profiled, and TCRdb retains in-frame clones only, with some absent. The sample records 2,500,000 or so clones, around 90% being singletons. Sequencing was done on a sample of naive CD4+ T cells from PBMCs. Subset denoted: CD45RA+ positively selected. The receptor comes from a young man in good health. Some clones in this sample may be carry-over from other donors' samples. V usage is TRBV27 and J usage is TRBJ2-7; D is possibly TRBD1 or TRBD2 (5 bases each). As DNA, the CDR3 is TGTGCCAGCAGTTTTCCCTCCTGGGGGGAGCAGTACTTC. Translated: CASSFPSWGEQYF.